Below, 32 T cell receptor beta chains from the same sample are listed, as sequenced in a study of blood T cell repertoires in COVID-19. TCRdb's table, derived via immunoSEQ multiplex PCR, lists solely in-frame clones and lacks some. This sample carries 70,000 to 90,000 clones, approximately 82% of them seen once, and the ten largest clones take more than 1%. The sample was peripheral blood. These receptors were taken from an elderly woman with acute or convalescent COVID-19.

The CDR3 DNA reads TGTGCCAGCAGCTTGGGCCTGACTCCGAACACTGAAGCTTTCTTT. Protein: CASSLGLTPNTEAFF. The chain carries TRBV5-4 and TRBJ1-1; D is unresolved. CDR1 is SGHNT and CDR2 is YYREEE in the germline V gene (reference sequence). This CDR3 is 15 amino acids long. Trimming left V 0 bases short and J 1 base short, with 10 bases between.

The chain combines TRBV2 with TRBJ1-6; D gene unclear. Trimming shortened V by 6 bases and J by 7 bases, and 10 bases separated the two germline ends. The CDR3 is 13 amino acids. Germline CDR1 and CDR2: SNHLY and FYNNEI. CDR3 in DNA: TGTGCCAGCAGCCTCACAAGAAATTCACCCCTCCACTTT. It encodes CASSLTRNSPLHF.

This CDR3 reads CASSPRTGGWTGELFF. Here the CDR3 DNA reads TGTGCCAGCAGCCCTCGGACAGGGGGTTGGACCGGGGAGCTGTTTTTT. The chain employs TRBV7-2 and TRBJ2-2; the match to TRBD1 covers 10 bases. The junction had 8 bases not matched to a gene; V was cut back by 5 bases and J by 5 bases. Looked up from germline, CDR1 is SGHTA and CDR2 is FQGNSA. The CDR3 sequence is 16 residues long.

V usage is TRBV5-1 and J usage is TRBJ2-3; TRBD2 matches 16 bases. The V gene end was trimmed by 4 bases and the J gene end by 4 bases; junction bases not matched to a gene: 9. The V gene's germline CDR1 is SGHRS and CDR2 YFSETQ. There are 18 residues in the CDR3. As DNA, the CDR3 is TGCGCCAGCAGCCCCGGGACTAGCGGGAGGGCCAGTGCAGATACGCAGTATTTT. It specifies CASSPGTSGRASADTQYF.

The chain uses TRBV5-4 and TRBJ2-4, with 12 bases lining up with TRBD2. Losses at the gene ends were 4 bases for V and 4 bases for J; bases not matched to a gene: 3. The CDR3 has 15 amino acids. Germline V gives CDR1 SGHNT, CDR2 YYREEE (reference sequence). The CDR3 DNA reads TGTGCCAGCAGCCCCACTAGCGGGGGGAAAAACATTCAGTACTTC. Protein product: CASSPTSGGKNIQYF.

This clone was found a few times. The chain has TRBV4-2 and TRBJ1-3; TRBD1 aligns across 9 bases. The V gene's germline CDR1 is LGHNA and CDR2 YNFKEQ. This CDR3 has 14 amino acids. V dropped 3 bases and J dropped 6; count of bases not matched to a gene: 3. The CDR3 here is CASSQWTGENTIYF. In DNA, the CDR3 is TGTGCCAGCAGCCAGTGGACAGGGGAAAACACCATATATTTT.

This chain uses TRBV28 with TRBJ2-2, with TRBD2 matching over 7 bases. The junction had 4 bases not matched to a gene; V was cut back by 2 bases and J by 4 bases. This CDR3 spans 15 amino acids. Germline V lookup: CDR1 MDHEN, CDR2 SYDVKM. The CDR3 bases are TGTGCCAGCAGTTTAGGGGGGGTAAGCACCGGGGAGCTGTTTTTT. This sequence encodes CASSLGGVSTGELFF.

The J gene is TRBJ2-3, the V gene TRBV7-9; a weak D match, TRBD2 (6 bases). V was clipped by 6 bases and J by 6 bases, with 16 bases between them. The CDR3 has 14 residues. Per germline, CDR1 SEHNR and CDR2 FQNEAQ (reference sequence). Written as DNA, the CDR3 is TGTGCCAGCAGGCAAGCGGGCGTCGAGGATACGCAGTATTTT. As protein: CASRQAGVEDTQYF.

This chain uses TRBV6-5 with TRBJ2-7; TRBD2 agrees at 10 bases. CDR1 is MNHEY, CDR2 SVGAGI, per germline. The junction had 7 bases not matched to a gene; V was cut back by 4 bases and J by 1 base. The CDR3 runs 16 residues. For the CDR3, the DNA is TGTGCCAGCAGTTCCCCGCTAGCGGGAGTTTCCTACGAGCAGTACTTC. It codes for CASSSPLAGVSYEQYF.

The V call is TRBV7-9, the J call TRBJ1-5; D is undetermined. Between the trimmed V and J ends, which lost 6 bases and 5 bases, there was a span of 8 bases. This CDR3 is built from 12 residues. Germline V lookup: CDR1 SEHNR, CDR2 FQNEAQ (reference sequence). For the CDR3, the DNA is TGTGCCAGCAGGGGCGGGGATCAGCCCCAGCATTTT. As protein: CASRGGDQPQHF.

The chain is built from TRBV25-1 and TRBJ1-5, with TRBD1 as a possible D gene (6 bases). Germline V gene lookup returns CDR1 MGHDK and CDR2 SYGVNS. The CDR3 is made up of 15 amino acids. Trimming removed 5 bases from V and 2 bases from J, with 13 bases in between. This CDR3 reads CASSPTGIGNQPQHF. CDR3 nucleotide sequence: TGTGCCAGCAGTCCAACAGGGATCGGCAATCAGCCCCAGCATTTT.

The chain links TRBV10-3 to TRBJ2-1, with D perhaps TRBD2 (6 bases). This CDR3 has 16 amino acids. Germline V lookup: CDR1 ENHRY, CDR2 SYGVKD. The germline V and J ends were trimmed by 6 bases and 0 bases, with 15 bases remaining between them. As DNA, the CDR3 is TGTGCCATCAGCCTGGGCGGGACCCACTCCTACAATGAGCAGTTCTTC. Translation: CAISLGGTHSYNEQFF.

The V call is TRBV18, the J call TRBJ1-5; TRBD1 agrees at 7 bases. J gave up 0 bases and V 2 bases, and 4 bases lay outside the gene matches. From germline, CDR1 is KGHSH and CDR2 LQKENI. CDR3 length: 16 amino acids. CDR3 in amino acids: CASSPGTAVSNQPQHF. The CDR3 nucleotides are TGTGCCAGCTCACCAGGGACAGCCGTTAGCAATCAGCCCCAGCATTTT.

Details on this clone: One end of the junction varies from germline; a read error may be responsible. The rearrangement uses TRBV7-9 and TRBJ2-5, with TRBD2 matching 10 bases. This CDR3 contains 13 residues. CDR1 is SEHNR, CDR2 FQNEAQ, per germline (reference sequence). The CDR3 sequence is CASSLVGLAGENF. In DNA form, the CDR3 reads TGTGCCAGCAGCTTAGTTGGGCTAGCGGGAGAAAACTTC.

The rearrangement uses TRBV24-1 and TRBJ2-3; 9 nucleotides match TRBD1. The germline V gene encodes CDR1 KGHDR and CDR2 SFDVKD. The CDR3 has 17 residues. Unmatched junction bases numbered 10, after V lost 3 bases and J lost 4 bases. The CDR3: CATSDEEQGTGSDTQYF. The CDR3 DNA follows: TGTGCCACCAGTGATGAGGAGCAAGGGACAGGGTCAGATACGCAGTATTTT.

The chain has TRBV5-4 and TRBJ1-1; D gene unclear. Germline CDR1 and CDR2: SGHNT and YYREEE (reference sequence). CDR3 length equals 13 residues. Trimming cost V 4 bases and J 6 bases, with 13 bases left between them. CDR3 sequence (DNA): TGTGCCAGCAGCCAGAACATTGGTCCTGAAGCTTTCTTT. Residues: CASSQNIGPEAFF.

A single count supports this clone. The chain joins TRBV5-6 to TRBJ2-3; TRBD2 matches 10 bases. Unmatched junction bases numbered 7, after V lost 5 bases and J lost 1 base. The CDR3 has 16 residues. Germline V gene sequence: CDR1 SGHDT, CDR2 YYEEEE. CDR3 sequence: CASSYKSGRGTDTQYF. CDR3 nucleotides: TGTGCCAGCAGTTACAAGAGCGGGAGGGGCACAGATACGCAGTATTTT.

V gene TRBV3-1 (or the pseudogene TRBV3-2) combines with J gene TRBJ2-4, with D maybe TRBD2 (6 bases). V lost 5 bases and J 2 bases, leaving 19 bases between the germline ends. Germline values: CDR1 LGHDT, CDR2 YNNKEL (reference sequence). This CDR3 is 17 amino acids long. The CDR3 loop is CASSDSGSSLSKNIQYF. The CDR3 nucleotides read TGTGCCAGCAGCGATTCCGGGAGTTCCTTATCCAAAAACATTCAGTACTTC.

Written as DNA, the CDR3 is TGTGCCAGCAGTTCTCCTAGCGGGAGGGGTAATGAGCAGTTCTTC. Its protein is CASSSPSGRGNEQFF. The chain employs TRBV27 and TRBJ2-1; 12 bases fit TRBD2. V lost 4 bases and J lost 7; bases outside the gene matches: 5. Germline CDR1 and CDR2: MNHEY and SMNVEV (reference sequence). The CDR3 consists of 15 residues.

This chain joins TRBV5-4 and TRBJ1-2; D is perhaps TRBD1 (5 bases). CDR3 length equals 15 residues. Germline V gives CDR1 SGHNT, CDR2 YYREEE (reference sequence). Trimming removed 4 bases from V and 7 bases from J, with 20 bases in between. The CDR3 sequence: CASSPGGVNMGGYTF. The CDR3 DNA reads TGTGCCAGCAGCCCGGGAGGGGTGAATATGGGTGGCTACACCTTC.

This chain joins TRBV20-1 and TRBJ2-3; D may be TRBD2 (5 bases). Germline V gives CDR1 DFQATT, CDR2 SNEGSKA (reference sequence). There are 13 residues in the CDR3. Trimming took 3 bases from V and 3 from J, leaving 10 bases between them. The CDR3 DNA sequence: TGCAGTGCTAGTGCTACTAGTACAGATACGCAGTATTTT. This translates into CSASATSTDTQYF.

This clone came up once. The V call is TRBV5-1, the J call TRBJ1-4; D possibly corresponds to TRBD1 (5 bases). The V end lost 0 bases, the J end lost 7 bases, and 13 bases lay between the germline ends. The CDR3 length is 15 residues. Germline assignment: CDR1 SGHRS and CDR2 YFSETQ. The CDR3 sequence is CASSLVGQGSEKLFF. Here the CDR3 DNA reads TGCGCCAGCAGCTTGGTAGGTCAGGGAAGTGAAAAACTGTTTTTT.

The chain couples TRBV7-9 to TRBJ1-5; perhaps TRBD1 as D (5 bases). Looked up from germline, CDR1 is SEHNR and CDR2 is FQNEAQ (reference sequence). The CDR3 has 13 residues. Trimming pared 4 bases from V and 9 bases from J, leaving 13 bases between. In DNA, the CDR3 is TGTGCCAGCAGCTCGGGGGGACCAGGGCCCCAGCATTTT. This gives the protein CASSSGGPGPQHF.

The chain employs TRBV5-5 and TRBJ1-5; no firm D call. The CDR3 is 15 residues long. The V and J ends lost 3 bases and 11 bases respectively, with 21 bases between them. The V gene's germline CDR1 is SGHKS and CDR2 YYEKEE (reference sequence). The DNA for the CDR3 is TGTGCCAGCAGCTCCCTGGCCCGGGGTGGTCGGTCCCAGCATTTT. It specifies CASSSLARGGRSQHF.

The chain uses TRBV2 and TRBJ1-2; tentatively, D is TRBD1 (6 bases). The V gene lost 4 bases and the J gene lost 2 bases, with 14 bases spanning the gap. This CDR3 spans 15 amino acids. The V gene's germline CDR1 is SNHLY and CDR2 FYNNEI. CDR3 sequence: CASSVDSRINYGYTF. CDR3 bases: TGTGCCAGCAGTGTGGACAGCCGGATAAACTATGGCTACACCTTC.

Comment on this clone: Germline is not matched at one junction end, which may reflect a read error. The V and J genes are TRBV2 and TRBJ2-3, with TRBD2 matching over 9 bases. Germline V gives CDR1 SNHLY, CDR2 FYNNEI. This CDR3 is built from 14 residues. In nucleotides, the CDR3 is TGTGCCAGCAGCCCCGGGACTAGCAAAGATACGCAGTATTTT. Translated, it gives CASSPGTSKDTQYF.

This clone came up a few times. The V call is TRBV24-1, the J call TRBJ2-2; D is unclear. The CDR3 is made up of 13 amino acids. The germline V gene has CDR1 KGHDR and CDR2 SFDVKD. V lost 7 bases, J lost 4 bases, and 9 bases lay in between. The CDR3 DNA is TGTGCCACCAGCGCCCTAACCACCGGGGAGCTGTTTTTT. Amino acids: CATSALTTGELFF.

The chain couples TRBV3-1 (or the pseudogene TRBV3-2) to TRBJ1-1; 7 bases are shared with TRBD1. The length of the CDR3 is 14 residues. Germline loops: CDR1 LGHDT, CDR2 YNNKEL (reference sequence). J gave up 1 base and V 2 bases, and 1 base lay outside the gene matches. The CDR3 nucleotides read TGTGCCAGCAGCCAAAGACAGGGGAACACTGAAGCTTTCTTT. The encoded protein is CASSQRQGNTEAFF.

The gene calls are TRBV6-2 or TRBV6-3 and TRBJ2-6; 12 bases match TRBD1. J lost 2 bases, V lost 0 bases, and 2 bases had no gene match. The CDR3 length is 18 residues. Germline CDR1 is MNHEY and CDR2 is SVGEGT. The CDR3 sequence is CASSYSGTGGAGANVLTF. The CDR3 DNA sequence: TGTGCCAGCAGTTACTCCGGGACAGGGGGCGCTGGGGCCAACGTCCTGACTTTC.

This clone was observed a handful of times. The rearrangement uses TRBV7-6 and TRBJ1-5, with 7 bases aligning to TRBD1. Germline lookup yields CDR1 SGHVS and CDR2 FNYEAQ. Germline trimming cut 1 base from V and 4 bases from J; bases unmatched to any gene: 1. This CDR3 has 14 residues. CDR3 nucleotide sequence: TGTGCCAGCAGCTTAGGACAGGGTAATCAGCCCCAGCATTTT. Translated, it gives CASSLGQGNQPQHF. The entire variable domain, with the rest obtained from reference TRBV7-6 and TRBJ1-5, is as follows: GAGVSQSPRYKVTKRGQDVALRCDPISGHVSLYWYRQALGQGPEFLTYFNYEAQQDKSGLPNDRFSAERPEGSISTLTIQRTEQRDSAMYRCASSLGQGNQPQHFGDGTRLSIL.

The V gene is TRBV5-1, the J gene TRBJ1-3; D perhaps matches TRBD1 (6 bases). The CDR3 spans 13 residues. With 4 bases removed from V and 4 bases from J, the gap between germline ends came to 9 bases. The germline CDR1 and CDR2 sequences are SGHRS and YFSETQ. The CDR3 sequence: CASSQGSGNTIYF. The CDR3 nucleotides read TGCGCCAGCAGCCAGGGGTCCGGAAACACCATATATTTT.

The gene calls are TRBV4-1 and TRBJ2-3, with 8 nucleotides matching TRBD1. V lost 1 base to trimming and J lost 0 bases; unmatched junction nucleotides: 6. CDR3 length: 17 amino acids. Germline lookup yields CDR1 MGHRA and CDR2 YSYEKL. The CDR3 DNA is TGCGCCAGCAGCCAAGGTCCTCAGGGGGCTAGCACAGATACGCAGTATTTT. This codes for CASSQGPQGASTDTQYF.